This TCR beta chain was identified during a study of blood T cell repertoires in COVID-19. Study-wide background: Samples came from the United States, Italy and Spain, spanning acute and convalescent COVID-19. T cells, B-cell-depleted T cells, or PBMCs supplied cDNA or gDNA.

In the study's own analysis: Nucleated cell counts were estimated from reference gene primer amplification. TCRdb's table, derived via immunoSEQ multiplex PCR, lists solely in-frame clones and lacks some. The DNA was the basis for D and trimming; V, J and clone size are from that table. The repertoire includes around 100,000 clones, roughly 88% of them detected once, and 5% sits in the top ten. Per the germline V gene, CDR1 is WNHNN and CDR2 is SYGVQD (reference sequence). The CDR3 runs to 13 residues. The V and J ends lost 8 bases and 5 bases, in that order; junction bases with no gene match: 6. The sample was peripheral blood. The chain has TRBV10-1 and TRBJ2-5, with 9 bases that match TRBD1. The TCR was taken from a human donor in a cohort sampled during active COVID-19. In DNA, the CDR3 is TGCGCCAGCGGAACAGGGGGCATGGAGACCCAGTACTTC. Protein: CASGTGGMETQYF.